Listed here is a single T cell receptor (beta chain). What it recognizes is unknown. Unexposed donor CD4+ T cells date from about 2011-2018, before the COVID-19 pandemic. Isolation of CD4+ T cells took place after around eleven days in culture. Cultures received half-medium IL-2 refreshes on days 3 and 7. The V end was cut by 4 bases, the J end by 7 bases, with 8 bases between. Looked up from germline, CDR1 is ENHRY and CDR2 is SYGVKD. CDR3 length: 11 amino acids. The record originates from a study of CD4 T cells in relation to SARS-CoV-2 and coronaviruses. Study at large: The negative reference was HIV-1 Nef peptide pool or peptide-free culture.

The assay was immunoSEQ multiplex PCR, and TCRdb's table has in-frame clones only and misses some. The sample lists around 25,000 clones, about 80% seen once, with 9.5% to 15% in the top ten. Input material: CD4+ T cells from PBMCs, cultured in vitro. The TCR comes from a human donor in good health. The J gene is TRBJ2-7, the V gene TRBV10-3; D is undetermined. The CDR3 coding sequence is TGTGCCATCAGTGGTAGCAGGGAGCAGTACTTC. Amino acids: CAISGSREQYF.